This T cell receptor beta chain was identified during a study of blood T cell repertoires in COVID-19. Overall study: Sites in the United States, Italy and Spain provided acute and convalescent COVID-19 samples. The analysed material was cDNA or gDNA that came from T cells, B-cell-depleted T cells, or PBMCs.

The ends lost 3 bases at V and 7 bases at J; junction bases unmatched: 7. This CDR3 region has 15 residues. The V gene's germline CDR1 is SGDLS and CDR2 YYNGEE. In the study's own analysis: From reference gene primer amplification, estimates of nucleated cell counts were derived. The data were produced by immunoSEQ multiplex PCR, yet TCRdb's version contains in-frame clones alone and is incomplete. Clone size and the V and J calls come from that table; the DNA yielded D and trimming. The profile shows just over 200,000 clones, 85% to 90% of them singletons. This TCR came from a man aged 80 or over with acute or convalescent COVID-19. The chain combines TRBV9 with TRBJ1-6; 7 bases are shared with TRBD1. Specimen: peripheral blood. Here the CDR3 DNA reads TGTGCCAGCAGCGAAATCGGGACAGTAAATTCACCCCTCCACTTT. Its protein product is CASSEIGTVNSPLHF.